This T cell receptor beta chain stems from a study of memory CD4+ T cells and cytomegalovirus serostatus. Study summary: This sample comes from healthy Belgian adults, fewer than 10 CMV seropositive, approximately 24 seronegative. Overall study findings and caveats: Repertoires predicted CMV serostatus with median bootstrapped AUC of approximately 0.95.

On this clone itself: Its antigen is unknown.

V lost 7 bases, J lost 0 bases, and 7 bases lay in between. Germline V gene data show CDR1 as MNHNS and CDR2 as SASEGT. This CDR3 comprises 14 residues. In the authors' workflow: After removing out-of-frame reads, around 2,100,000 distinct TCRbeta sequences remained. Produced via immunoSEQ multiplex PCR; TCRdb's table is partial and in-frame only. Clonal size and the V and J genes are those of that table, whereas D and trimming came from the DNA. The data contain about 52,000 clones, around 80% of them singletons. The sort gate was single viable CD3+CD4+CD8-CD45RO+ cells for memory CD4+ T cells. This TCR derives from an adult in good health and CMV-seropositive. The sequenced material came from memory CD4+ T cells from blood. The chain uses TRBV6-1 and TRBJ2-6; D ambiguous. The chain's CDR3 is CASKGDSGANVLTF. The CDR3 DNA sequence: TGTGCCAGCAAAGGAGACTCTGGGGCCAACGTCCTGACTTTC.